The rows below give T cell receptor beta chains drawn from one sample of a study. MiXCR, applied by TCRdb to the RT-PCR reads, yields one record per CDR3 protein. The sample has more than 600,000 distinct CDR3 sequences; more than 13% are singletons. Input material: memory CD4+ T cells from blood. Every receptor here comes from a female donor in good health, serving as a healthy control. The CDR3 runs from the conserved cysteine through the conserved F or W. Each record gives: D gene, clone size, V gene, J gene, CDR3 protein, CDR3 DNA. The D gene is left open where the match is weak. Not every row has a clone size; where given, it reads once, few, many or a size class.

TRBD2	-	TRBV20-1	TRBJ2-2	CSASGLAFAGELFF	TGCAGTGCTAGTGGACTAGCGTTTGCCGGGGAGCTGTTTTTT
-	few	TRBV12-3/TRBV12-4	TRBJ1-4	CASRDSNEKLFF	TGTGCCAGCAGGGATAGTAATGAAAAACTGTTTTTT
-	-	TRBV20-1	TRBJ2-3	CSAPGLSPTDTQYF	TGCAGTGCCCCGGGACTTTCCCCAACAGATACGCAGTATTTT
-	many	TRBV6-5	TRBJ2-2	CASKVAGGTGELFF	TGTGCCAGCAAAGTAGCAGGGGGGACCGGGGAGCTGTTTTTT
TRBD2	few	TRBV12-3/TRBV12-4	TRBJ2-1	CATGTSGSYEQFF	TGTGCCACCGGGACTAGCGGGAGTTATGAGCAGTTCTTC
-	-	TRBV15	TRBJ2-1	CATSGGTSPEREQFF	TGTGCCACCAGCGGAGGGACCAGCCCCGAGCGGGAGCAGTTCTTC
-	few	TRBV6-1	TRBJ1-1	CASSESVGGTEAFF	TGTGCCAGCAGTGAATCTGTGGGCGGCACTGAAGCTTTCTTT
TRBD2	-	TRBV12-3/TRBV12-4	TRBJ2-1	CASKGTSAYNKQFF	TGTGCCAGCAAGGGGACTAGTGCCTACAATAAGCAGTTCTTC
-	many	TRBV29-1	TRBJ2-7	CSVRGQPLHQYF	TGCAGCGTTAGAGGACAACCTTTGCACCAGTACTTC
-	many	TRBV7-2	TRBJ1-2	CASSPQQGYGYTF	TGTGCCAGCAGCCCACAACAGGGTTATGGCTACACCTTC
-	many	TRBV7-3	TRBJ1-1	CASSQGPNTEAFF	TGTGCCAGCAGCCAAGGTCCGAACACTGAAGCTTTCTTT
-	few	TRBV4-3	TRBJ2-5	CASSHLESETQYF	TGCGCCAGCAGCCATTTGGAATCAGAGACCCAGTACTTC
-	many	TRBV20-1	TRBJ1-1	CSAAHIQGLEAFF	TGCAGTGCGGCGCATATACAGGGACTTGAAGCTTTCTTT
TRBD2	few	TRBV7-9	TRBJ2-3	CASSLTAGEDTQYF	TGTGCCAGCAGCTTAACGGCGGGGGAAGATACGCAGTATTTT
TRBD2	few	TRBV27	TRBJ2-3	CASRYLPRLAGGNQLDTQYF	TGTGCCAGCAGATACCTGCCGAGGCTAGCGGGAGGCAACCAGTTAGATACGCAGTATTTT
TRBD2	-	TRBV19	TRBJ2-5	CASSPRTSGGSYDPETQYF	TGTGCCAGTAGTCCACGGACTAGCGGGGGGTCCTACGACCCGGAGACCCAGTACTTC
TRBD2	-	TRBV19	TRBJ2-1	CASSIGLAKYNEQFF	TGTGCCAGTAGTATTGGACTAGCGAAGTACAATGAGCAGTTCTTC
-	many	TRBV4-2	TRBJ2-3	CASSQQPASTDTQYF	TGTGCCAGCAGCCAGCAGCCCGCTAGCACAGATACGCAGTATTTT
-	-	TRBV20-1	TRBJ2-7	CSATRNVGVYEQYF	TGCAGTGCTACCCGTAATGTGGGGGTCTACGAGCAGTACTTC
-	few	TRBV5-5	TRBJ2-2	CASREIAGELFF	TGTGCCAGCAGGGAGATCGCCGGGGAGCTGTTTTTT
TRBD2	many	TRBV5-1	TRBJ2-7	CASSLGGSGVYEQYF	TGCGCCAGCAGCTTGGGTGGTAGCGGGGTCTACGAGCAGTACTTC
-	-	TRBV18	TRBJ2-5	CASSPFQPSVQETQYF	TGTGCCAGCTCACCATTTCAGCCTAGCGTTCAAGAGACCCAGTACTTC
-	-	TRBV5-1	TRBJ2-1	CASSPGQEGSYNEQFF	TGCGCCAGCAGTCCGGGGCAGGAGGGCTCCTACAATGAGCAGTTCTTC
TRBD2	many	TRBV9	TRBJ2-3	CASSVGSSGSSGTQYF	TGTGCCAGCAGCGTAGGTTCTAGCGGGAGTTCTGGTACGCAGTATTTT
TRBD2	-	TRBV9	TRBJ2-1	CASSELAGQSLLTSYNEQFF	TGTGCCAGCAGCGAGCTAGCGGGACAGAGCTTGTTGACCTCCTACAATGAGCAGTTCTTC